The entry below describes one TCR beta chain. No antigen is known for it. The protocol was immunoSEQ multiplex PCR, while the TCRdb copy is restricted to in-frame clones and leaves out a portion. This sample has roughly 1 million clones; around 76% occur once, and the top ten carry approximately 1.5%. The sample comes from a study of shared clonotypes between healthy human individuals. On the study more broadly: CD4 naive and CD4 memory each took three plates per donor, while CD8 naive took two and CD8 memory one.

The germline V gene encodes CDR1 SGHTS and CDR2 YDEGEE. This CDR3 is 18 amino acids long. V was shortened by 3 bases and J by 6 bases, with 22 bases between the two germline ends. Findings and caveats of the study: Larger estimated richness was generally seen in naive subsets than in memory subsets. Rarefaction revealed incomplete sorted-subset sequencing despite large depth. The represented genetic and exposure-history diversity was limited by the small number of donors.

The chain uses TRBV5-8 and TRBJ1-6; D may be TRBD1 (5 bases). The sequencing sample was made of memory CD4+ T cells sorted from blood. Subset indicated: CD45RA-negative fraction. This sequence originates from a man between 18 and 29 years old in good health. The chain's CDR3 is CASSSLGPPGRTNSPLHF. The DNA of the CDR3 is TGTGCCAGCAGCTCCCTAGGTCCCCCGGGACGGACTAATTCACCCCTCCACTTT.